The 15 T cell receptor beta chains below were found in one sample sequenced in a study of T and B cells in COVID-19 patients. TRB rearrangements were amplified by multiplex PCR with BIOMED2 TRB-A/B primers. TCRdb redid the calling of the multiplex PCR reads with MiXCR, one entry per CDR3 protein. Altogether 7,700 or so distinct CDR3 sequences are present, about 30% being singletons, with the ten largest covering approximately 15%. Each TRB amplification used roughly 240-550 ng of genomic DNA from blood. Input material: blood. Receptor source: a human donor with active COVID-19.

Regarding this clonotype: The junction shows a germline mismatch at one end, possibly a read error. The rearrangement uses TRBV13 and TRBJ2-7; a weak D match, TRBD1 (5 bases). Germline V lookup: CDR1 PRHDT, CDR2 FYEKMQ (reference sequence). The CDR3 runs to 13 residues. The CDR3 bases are TGCGCCAGCAGCTTGACCCAGGGAATCGAGCAGTACTTC. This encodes CASSLTQGIEQYF.

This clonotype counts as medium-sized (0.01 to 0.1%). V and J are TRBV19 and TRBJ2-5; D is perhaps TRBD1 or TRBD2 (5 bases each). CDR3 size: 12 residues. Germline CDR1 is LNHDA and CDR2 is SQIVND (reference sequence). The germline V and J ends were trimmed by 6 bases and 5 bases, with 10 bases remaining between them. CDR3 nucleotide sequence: TGTGCCAGTAGGGGGGATCGCGAGACCCAGTACTTC. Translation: CASRGDRETQYF.

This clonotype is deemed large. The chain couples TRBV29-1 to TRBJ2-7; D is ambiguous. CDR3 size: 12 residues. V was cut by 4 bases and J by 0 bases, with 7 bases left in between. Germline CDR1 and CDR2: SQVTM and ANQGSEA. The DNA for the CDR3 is TGCAGCGTTGGGGCCGTCTCCTACGAGCAGTACTTC. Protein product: CSVGAVSYEQYF.

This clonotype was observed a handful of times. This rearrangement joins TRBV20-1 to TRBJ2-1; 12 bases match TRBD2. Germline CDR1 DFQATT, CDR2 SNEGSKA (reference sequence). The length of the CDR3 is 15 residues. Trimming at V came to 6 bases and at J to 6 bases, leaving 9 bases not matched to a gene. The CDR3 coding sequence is TGCAGTGCCCAGCAACTAGCGGGGGGCGTCAATGAGCAGTTCTTC. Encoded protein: CSAQQLAGGVNEQFF.

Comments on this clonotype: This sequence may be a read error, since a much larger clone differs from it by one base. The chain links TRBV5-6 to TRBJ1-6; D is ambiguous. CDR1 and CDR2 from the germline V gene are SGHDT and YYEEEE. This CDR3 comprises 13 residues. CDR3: CASSPEAASHLHF. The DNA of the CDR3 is TGTGCCAGCAGCCCGGAGGCAGCATCACACCTCCACTTT.

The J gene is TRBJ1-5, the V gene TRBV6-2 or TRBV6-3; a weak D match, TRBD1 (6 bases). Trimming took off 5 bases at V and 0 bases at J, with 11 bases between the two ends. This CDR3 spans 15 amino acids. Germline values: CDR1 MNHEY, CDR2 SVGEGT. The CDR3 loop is CASSTDRNSNQPQHF. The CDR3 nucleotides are TGTGCCAGCAGTACCGACAGGAATAGCAATCAGCCCCAGCATTTT.

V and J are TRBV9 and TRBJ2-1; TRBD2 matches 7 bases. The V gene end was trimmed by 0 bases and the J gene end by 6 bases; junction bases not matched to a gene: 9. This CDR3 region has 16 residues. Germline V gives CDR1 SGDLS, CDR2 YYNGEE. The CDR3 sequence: CASSVVTSRGINEQFF. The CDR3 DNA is TGTGCCAGCAGCGTAGTGACTAGCCGAGGGATCAATGAGCAGTTCTTC. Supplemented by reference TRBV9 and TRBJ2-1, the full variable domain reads DSGVTQTPKHLITATGQRVTLRCSPRSGDLSVYWYQQSLDQGLQFLIQYYNGEERAKGNILERFSAQQFPDLHSELNLSSLELGDSALYFCASSVVTSRGINEQFFGPGTRLTVL.

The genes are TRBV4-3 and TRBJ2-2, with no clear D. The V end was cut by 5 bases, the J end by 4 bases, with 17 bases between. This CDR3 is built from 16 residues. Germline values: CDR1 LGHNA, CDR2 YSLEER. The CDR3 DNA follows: TGCGCCAGCAGCACCAATACAGCAAGTTTCACCGGGGAGCTGTTTTTT. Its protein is CASSTNTASFTGELFF.

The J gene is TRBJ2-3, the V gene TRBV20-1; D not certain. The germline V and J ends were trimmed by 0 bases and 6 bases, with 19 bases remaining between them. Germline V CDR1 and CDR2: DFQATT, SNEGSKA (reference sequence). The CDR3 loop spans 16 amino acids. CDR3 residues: CSARDRLWHTSDTQYF. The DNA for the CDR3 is TGCAGTGCTAGAGATCGTCTCTGGCACACTTCGGATACGCAGTATTTT.

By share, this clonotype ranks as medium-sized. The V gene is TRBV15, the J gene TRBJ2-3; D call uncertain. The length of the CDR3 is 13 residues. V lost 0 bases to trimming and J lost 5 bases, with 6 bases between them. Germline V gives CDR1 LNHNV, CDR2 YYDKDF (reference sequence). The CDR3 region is CATSRDLEDTQYF. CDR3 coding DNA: TGTGCCACCAGCAGAGATCTGGAAGATACGCAGTATTTT.

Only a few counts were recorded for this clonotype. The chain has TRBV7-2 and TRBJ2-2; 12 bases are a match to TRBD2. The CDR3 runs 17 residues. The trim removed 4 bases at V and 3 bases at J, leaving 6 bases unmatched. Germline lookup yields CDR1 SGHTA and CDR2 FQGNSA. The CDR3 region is CASSWLAGGPDTGELFF. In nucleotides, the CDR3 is TGTGCCAGCAGCTGGCTAGCGGGGGGGCCGGACACCGGGGAGCTGTTTTTT.

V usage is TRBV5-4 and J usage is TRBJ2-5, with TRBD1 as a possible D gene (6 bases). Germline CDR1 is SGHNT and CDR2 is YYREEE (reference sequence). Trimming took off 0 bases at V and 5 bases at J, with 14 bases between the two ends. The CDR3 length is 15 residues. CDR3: CASSLAGARRETQYF. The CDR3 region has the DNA TGTGCCAGCAGCTTGGCAGGGGCAAGACGGGAGACCCAGTACTTC.

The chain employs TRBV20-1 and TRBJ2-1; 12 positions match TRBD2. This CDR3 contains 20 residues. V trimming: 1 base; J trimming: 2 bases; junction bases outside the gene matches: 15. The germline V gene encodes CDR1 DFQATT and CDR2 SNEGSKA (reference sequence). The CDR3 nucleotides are TGCAGTGCTAGAGCTTTGAGTGAGACTAGCGGGGGCCCCACCTACAATGAGCAGTTCTTC. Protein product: CSARALSETSGGPTYNEQFF.

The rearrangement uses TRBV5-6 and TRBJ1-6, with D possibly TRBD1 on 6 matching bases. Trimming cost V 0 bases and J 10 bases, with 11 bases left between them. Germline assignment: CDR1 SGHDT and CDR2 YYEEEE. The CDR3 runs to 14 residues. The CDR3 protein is CASSLAGGGSPLHF. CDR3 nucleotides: TGTGCCAGCAGCTTGGCTGGGGGCGGGTCACCCCTCCACTTT.

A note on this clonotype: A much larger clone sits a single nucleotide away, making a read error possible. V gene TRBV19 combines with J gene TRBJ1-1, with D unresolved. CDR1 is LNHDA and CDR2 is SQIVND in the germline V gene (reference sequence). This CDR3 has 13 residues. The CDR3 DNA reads TGTGCCAGTAGTATATGGGGAAACACTGAAGATTTCTTT. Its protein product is CASSIWGNTEDFF.